The 19 T cell receptor beta chains reported below all come from one sample, sequenced in a study of cytomegalovirus exposure and HLA in healthy donors. This PCR relied on a set of 60 Vbeta primers and 13 Jbeta primers. Some clones are missing from TCRdb's copy, which holds only in-frame ones; the method was immunoSEQ multiplex PCR. Among around 91,000 clones listed, 60% to 75% were seen once. The sequencing sample was made of PBMCs. Receptor source: a man aged 60 to 69 in good health and CMV-seronegative.

V is TRBV1 and J is TRBJ2-6; the table's D call TRBD1 went unverified against the DNA. TRBV1 is noted as a pseudogene. The CDR3 is 19 amino acids. The CDR3 region is CTSSLGPGQGSSGANVLTF. CDR3 in DNA: TGCACCAGCAGCCTAGGGCCGGGACAGGGTAGCTCTGGGGCCAACGTCCTGACTTTC.

The V and J genes are TRBV9 and TRBJ2-1; 12 nucleotides line up with TRBD2. V was pared by 7 bases and J by 6 bases, with 17 bases of the junction left unmatched. The CDR3 runs 18 residues. CDR1 is SGDLS, CDR2 YYNGEE, per germline. The CDR3 is CASSAGASGGESGNEQFF. CDR3 bases: TGTGCCAGCTCCGCAGGGGCTAGCGGGGGGGAGTCGGGCAATGAGCAGTTCTTC.

This clone was seen only a few times. The genes are TRBV6-5 and TRBJ2-5; 7 positions match TRBD1. Germline CDR1 MNHEY, CDR2 SVGAGI. V gave up 6 bases and J gave up 2 bases; unmatched junction bases: 9. The CDR3 sequence is 15 residues long. CDR3 DNA sequence: TGTGCCAGCAGGATAGGGGGCTGGGAACAAGAGACCCAGTACTTC. Residues: CASRIGGWEQETQYF.

This clone came up a few times. This chain links TRBV11-2 with TRBJ2-7; 10 bases line up with TRBD2. Germline values: CDR1 SGHAT, CDR2 FQNNGV. Trimming took 2 bases from V and 2 from J; bases not matched to a gene: 6. This CDR3 spans 16 amino acids. This chain's CDR3 is CASSLIASGGAYEQYF. CDR3 coding DNA: TGTGCCAGCAGCTTAATAGCGAGCGGGGGGGCCTACGAGCAGTACTTC.

CDR3 sequence reads: CATSRDRAGNGNTIYF. In DNA form, the CDR3 reads TGTGCCACCAGCAGAGATCGGGCAGGGAACGGAAACACCATATATTTT. V and J are TRBV15 and TRBJ1-3; D may be TRBD1 (5 bases). Looked up from germline, CDR1 is LNHNV and CDR2 is YYDKDF (reference sequence). The germline V and J ends were trimmed by 0 bases and 4 bases, with 13 bases remaining between them. The CDR3 runs 16 residues. Supplemented by reference TRBV15 and TRBJ1-3, the full variable domain reads DAMVIQNPRYQVTQFGKPVTLSCSQTLNHNVMYWYQQKSSQAPKLLFHYYDKDFNNEADTPDNFQSRRPNTSFCFLDIRSPGLGDTAMYLCATSRDRAGNGNTIYFGEGSWLTVV.

The J gene is TRBJ1-2, the V gene TRBV6-5; maybe TRBD1 (6 bases). CDR3 length: 13 amino acids. Per germline, CDR1 MNHEY and CDR2 SVGAGI. Trimming removed 3 bases from V and 5 bases from J, with 10 bases in between. The CDR3 sequence is CASSYGQRYGYTF. The CDR3 nucleotides read TGTGCCAGCAGTTATGGACAGCGATATGGCTACACCTTC.

V usage is TRBV15 and J usage is TRBJ1-3; unclear D gene. The germline V gene has CDR1 LNHNV and CDR2 YYDKDF (reference sequence). This CDR3 spans 17 amino acids. The germline V and J ends were trimmed by 0 bases and 2 bases, with 14 bases remaining between them. CDR3 nucleotides: TGTGCCACCAGCAGAGACCCCCTGGTAAACACTGGAAACACCATATATTTT. This codes for CATSRDPLVNTGNTIYF.

Only a few counts were recorded for this clone. J is TRBJ2-1 and V is TRBV5-1; 9 nucleotides line up with TRBD2. This CDR3 spans 14 amino acids. Germline V gives CDR1 SGHRS, CDR2 YFSETQ. V shed 5 bases and J 3 bases; nucleotides not matched to a gene: 3. This CDR3 is CASRLAGFYNEQFF. Here the CDR3 DNA reads TGCGCCAGCAGACTAGCGGGTTTCTACAATGAGCAGTTCTTC.

The gene calls are TRBV6-5 and TRBJ2-5, with 9 bases aligning to TRBD1. The CDR3 is 16 residues long. J lost 4 bases, V lost 0 bases, and 6 bases had no gene match. Germline-derived CDR1 and CDR2 are MNHEY and SVGAGI. The CDR3 nucleotides are TGTGCCAGCAGTTACTCAGGGGGGACAGGGACAGAGACCCAGTACTTC. This encodes CASSYSGGTGTETQYF.

The chain has TRBV6-1 and TRBJ1-5; no definite D call. CDR1 MNHNS and CDR2 SASEGT come from the germline V gene. The CDR3 is made up of 14 amino acids. V lost 4 bases and J 3 bases, leaving 10 bases between the germline ends. The chain's CDR3 is CASSASVVNQPQHF. The CDR3 nucleotides are TGTGCCAGCAGTGCCTCGGTTGTCAATCAGCCCCAGCATTTT.

The genes are TRBV5-5 and TRBJ1-6; a weak D match, TRBD1 (6 bases). V lost 4 bases and J lost 5, with 16 bases in between. The CDR3 runs to 16 residues. CDR1 and CDR2 from the germline V gene are SGHKS and YYEKEE (reference sequence). The CDR3 spells CASSRGTPRNNSPLHF. CDR3 bases: TGTGCCAGCAGCCGTGGGACACCAAGAAATAATTCACCCCTCCACTTT. Full variable domain (outside the CDR3, taken from reference TRBV5-5 and TRBJ1-6): DAGVTQSPTHLIKTRGQQVTLRCSPISGHKSVSWYQQVLGQGPQFIFQYYEKEERGRGNFPDRFSARQFPNYSSELNVNALLLGDSALYLCASSRGTPRNNSPLHFGNGTRLTVT.

The chain couples TRBV5-1 to TRBJ2-2; TRBD1 matches 9 bases. Germline-derived CDR1 and CDR2 are SGHRS and YFSETQ. This CDR3 comprises 18 residues. V dropped 1 base and J dropped 5; count of bases not matched to a gene: 12. The CDR3 loop reads CASSLRDRDLLWTGELFF. CDR3 DNA: TGCGCCAGCAGCTTGCGGGACAGGGACCTGTTATGGACCGGGGAGCTGTTTTTT.

Concerning this clone: The sample holds other DNA sequences that translate to the same CDR3. V and J are TRBV28 and TRBJ1-1; TRBD1 is a possible D gene (6 bases). CDR3 length equals 13 residues. Germline CDR1 MDHEN, CDR2 SYDVKM. V was clipped by 3 bases and J by 11 bases, with 16 bases between them. Here the CDR3 reads CASSFIPRGEAFF. Here the CDR3 DNA reads TGTGCCAGCAGTTTCATCCCCAGGGGTGAGGCTTTCTTT.

V and J are TRBV5-6 and TRBJ2-4; tentatively, D is TRBD1 (6 bases). CDR1 is SGHDT and CDR2 is YYEEEE in the germline V gene. This CDR3 is 16 amino acids long. V was trimmed by 1 base and J by 7 bases, leaving 18 bases between them. CDR3 amino acids: CASSLTVGRGRNIQYF. The CDR3 DNA is TGTGCCAGCAGCTTGACTGTAGGCAGGGGAAGGAACATTCAGTACTTC.

CDR3 sequence reads: CASSFSTGNSPLHF. Here the CDR3 DNA reads TGTGCCAGCAGTTTCTCCACCGGTAATTCACCCCTCCACTTT. V and J are TRBV27 and TRBJ1-6; D remains ambiguous. The CDR3 consists of 14 residues. The V gene's germline CDR1 is MNHEY and CDR2 SMNVEV (reference sequence). The V end lost 3 bases, the J end lost 6 bases, and 9 bases lay between the germline ends.

This clone has a handful of counts. This sequence joins TRBV15 and TRBJ1-2; 8 bases match TRBD1. Germline V gene data show CDR1 as LNHNV and CDR2 as YYDKDF (reference sequence). This CDR3 has 16 amino acids. V was pared by 0 bases and J by 5 bases, with 8 bases of the junction left unmatched. The CDR3: CATSRDFQGAAYGYTF. The CDR3 DNA reads as TGTGCCACCAGCAGAGATTTTCAGGGGGCAGCGTATGGCTACACCTTC. Together with reference TRBV15 and TRBJ1-2, the CDR3 gives the full variable domain: DAMVIQNPRYQVTQFGKPVTLSCSQTLNHNVMYWYQQKSSQAPKLLFHYYDKDFNNEADTPDNFQSRRPNTSFCFLDIRSPGLGDTAMYLCATSRDFQGAAYGYTFGSGTRLTVV.

This clone occurred once. The rearrangement uses TRBV7-8 and TRBJ2-7; TRBD1 might be the D (5 bases). Germline V gives CDR1 SGHVS, CDR2 FQNEAQ. CDR3 length: 15 amino acids. V shed 2 bases and J shed 2 bases, with 13 bases lying between them. DNA for the CDR3: TGTGCCAGCAGCTTAACACAGGCCGTCGCCTACGAGCAGTACTTC. Encoded protein: CASSLTQAVAYEQYF.

In its sample, this clone was seen a few times. The rearrangement links TRBV16 to TRBJ1-5; the D gene is possibly TRBD1 (5 bases). The V end lost 3 bases, the J end lost 5 bases, and 11 bases lay between the germline ends. Germline V gene lookup returns CDR1 KGHSY and CDR2 FQNENV. The CDR3 length is 14 residues. CDR3 region: CASSHQQVYQPQHF. The DNA for the CDR3 is TGTGCCAGCAGCCACCAACAGGTTTATCAGCCCCAGCATTTT. Drawing the rest from reference TRBV16 and TRBJ1-5, the complete variable domain is GEEVAQTPKHLVRGEGQKAKLYCAPIKGHSYVFWYQQVLKNEFKFLISFQNENVFDETGMPKERFSAKCLPNSPCSLEIQATKLEDSAVYFCASSHQQVYQPQHFGDGTRLSIL.

The genes are TRBV27 and TRBJ2-3; D perhaps matches TRBD2 (5 bases). This CDR3 contains 14 residues. V was cut by 5 bases and J by 4 bases, with 13 bases left in between. The germline gives CDR1 MNHEY, CDR2 SMNVEV (reference sequence). DNA of the CDR3: TGTGCCAGCAGTCCATCGAGGGTCTCAGATACGCAGTATTTT. Encoded protein: CASSPSRVSDTQYF.